These 9 T cell receptor beta chains share one sample of origin, sequenced in a study of shared clonotypes between healthy human individuals. Sequencing used immunoSEQ multiplex PCR; TCRdb keeps in-frame clones, though not all of them. The sample holds 2 million to 2.5 million clones; 90% to 95% are singletons and the top ten take more than 0.1%. Sequencing was carried out using naive CD4+ T cells sorted from blood. Documented subset: CD45RA+ positively selected. The receptors shown here come from a man between 18 and 29 years old in good health.

The chain combines TRBV9 with TRBJ1-2, with D uncertain. Trimming stripped 0 bases from V and 3 bases from J, with 9 bases between. The CDR3 length is 14 residues. The V gene's germline CDR1 is SGDLS and CDR2 YYNGEE. CDR3: CASSVDRGHYGYTF. The CDR3 nucleotides read TGTGCCAGCAGCGTAGACAGAGGGCACTATGGCTACACCTTC. The full variable domain, in which reference TRBV9 and TRBJ1-2 provide the parts outside the CDR3, is DSGVTQTPKHLITATGQRVTLRCSPRSGDLSVYWYQQSLDQGLQFLIQYYNGEERAKGNILERFSAQQFPDLHSELNLSSLELGDSALYFCASSVDRGHYGYTFGSGTRLTVV.

This clone showed up just once. This chain joins TRBV11-3 and TRBJ1-1; TRBD1 matches 7 bases. Looked up from germline, CDR1 is SGHNT and CDR2 is YENEEA. V dropped 5 bases and J dropped 5; count of bases not matched to a gene: 8. The CDR3 has 14 amino acids. The CDR3: CASSLTGDGTEAFF. The CDR3 coding sequence is TGTGCCAGCAGCCTCACAGGGGATGGGACTGAAGCTTTCTTT.

This chain connects TRBV6-1 to TRBJ2-5, with TRBD2 identical over 11 bases. The CDR3 is 16 residues long. The V gene's germline CDR1 is MNHNS and CDR2 SASEGT. The V gene end was trimmed by 3 bases and the J gene end by 5 bases; junction bases not matched to a gene: 8. CDR3 in amino acids: CASSEGSGGVVETQYF. The CDR3 nucleotides are TGTGCCAGCAGTGAGGGTAGCGGGGGGGTGGTTGAGACCCAGTACTTC.

This clone is a singleton in its sample. The chain uses TRBV6-6 and TRBJ2-2, with 8 bases matching TRBD2. The CDR3 has 16 amino acids. Germline CDR1 reads MNHNY; CDR2 reads SVGAGI (reference sequence). The J segment lost 1 base and the V segment lost 5 bases, leaving 6 bases of the junction unmatched. CDR3 DNA: TGTGCCAGCAGTGGAAGCGGGAGAGGGAACACCGGGGAGCTGTTTTTT. Its translation: CASSGSGRGNTGELFF.

CDR3: CASSKSETQYF. Here the CDR3 DNA reads TGTGCCAGCAGCAAATCAGAGACCCAGTACTTC. V is TRBV13 and J is TRBJ2-5; no definite D call. V was cut by 5 bases and J by 4 bases, with 5 bases left in between. The CDR3 length is 11 residues. The germline CDR1 and CDR2 sequences are PRHDT and FYEKMQ (reference sequence).

DNA of the CDR3: TGTGCCAGTGACGCGGGGACAGGGCGCGAACAAAGGGGAAACACCATATATTTT. It yields the protein CASDAGTGREQRGNTIYF. The rearrangement uses TRBV19 and TRBJ1-3; TRBD1 matches 9 bases. From germline, CDR1 is LNHDA and CDR2 SQIVND (reference sequence). This CDR3 region has 18 residues. The V segment lost 8 bases and the J segment 4 bases; nucleotides outside the gene matches: 18.

The rearrangement uses TRBV5-1 and TRBJ2-3; TRBD1 matches at 7 bases. The germline V gene has CDR1 SGHRS and CDR2 YFSETQ. V trimming: 4 bases; J trimming: 4 bases; junction bases outside the gene matches: 6. This CDR3 region has 14 residues. CDR3 protein: CASSVGGQADTQYF. In DNA, the CDR3 is TGCGCCAGCAGCGTAGGGGGCCAGGCAGATACGCAGTATTTT. Filled out from reference TRBV5-1 and TRBJ2-3, the complete variable domain reads KAGVTQTPRYLIKTRGQQVTLSCSPISGHRSVSWYQQTPGQGLQFLFEYFSETQRNKGNFPGRFSGRQFSNSRSEMNVSTLELGDSALYLCASSVGGQADTQYFGPGTRLTVL.

Comment on this clone: This may stem from a read error, because a much larger clone lies one nucleotide away. The chain combines TRBV18 with TRBJ1-4; TRBD1 matches at 8 bases. The CDR3 is made up of 15 amino acids. From germline, CDR1 is KGHSH and CDR2 LQKENI. Written as DNA, the CDR3 is TGTGCCAGCTCACCGGACAGGGTTACTAATGAAAGACTGTTTTTT. Encoded protein: CASSPDRVTNERLFF.

CDR3 nucleotides: TGTGCCAGCAGCTTGATGGGGGGAAAAGAGACCCAGTACTTC. It yields the protein CASSLMGGKETQYF. The chain combines TRBV5-4 with TRBJ2-5, with D possibly being TRBD2 (6 bases). Germline CDR1 SGHNT, CDR2 YYREEE (reference sequence). The CDR3 length is 14 residues. V was cut by 1 base and J by 3 bases, with 10 bases left in between.